The clone carrying this T cell receptor (beta chain) was seen repeatedly, ten times or more. Its antigen is undetermined. The germline V and J ends were trimmed by 1 base and 2 bases, with 4 bases remaining between them. Germline V CDR1 and CDR2: SGHAT, FQNNGV. This CDR3 has 13 residues. The data belong to a study of T cells in Graves' hyperthyroidism and ophthalmopathy. Broader study findings: Blood also showed most of the thyroid clonotypes that were expanded above 0.001.

What was amplified from RNA transcripts were TCR beta CDR3 regions. The HTBI set primed first-round TCR CDR3 RT-PCR. Each CDR3 protein is one row after TCRdb ran MiXCR on the multiplex PCR reads. The profile shows around 300,000 distinct CDR3 sequences, roughly 20% of them singletons. Each diagnosis drew on symptoms, thyroxine, TRAb, thyroid ultrasound and orbital computed tomography findings. The sequenced material came from blood. The chain links TRBV11-2 to TRBJ2-3; D gene ambiguous. The receptor's source is a man in his forties or fifties with Graves' ophthalmopathy. The CDR3 bases are TGTGCCAGCAGCTTAGCAATCACAGATACGCAGTATTTT. This translates into CASSLAITDTQYF.